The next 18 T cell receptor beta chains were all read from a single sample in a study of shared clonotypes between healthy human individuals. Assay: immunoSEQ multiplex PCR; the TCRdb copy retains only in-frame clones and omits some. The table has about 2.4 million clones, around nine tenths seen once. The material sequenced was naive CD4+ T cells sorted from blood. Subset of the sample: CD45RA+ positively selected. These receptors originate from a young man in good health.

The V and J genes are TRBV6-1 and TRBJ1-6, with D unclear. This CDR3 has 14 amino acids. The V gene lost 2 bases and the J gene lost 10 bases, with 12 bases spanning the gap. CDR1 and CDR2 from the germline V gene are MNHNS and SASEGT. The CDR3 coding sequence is TGTGCCAGCAGTGAAACAAGCCGGGGATCACCCCTCCACTTT. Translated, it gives CASSETSRGSPLHF.

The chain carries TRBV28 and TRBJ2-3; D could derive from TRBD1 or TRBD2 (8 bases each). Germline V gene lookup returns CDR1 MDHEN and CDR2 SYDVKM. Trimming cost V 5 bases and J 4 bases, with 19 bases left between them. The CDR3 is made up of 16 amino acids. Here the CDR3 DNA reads TGTGCCAGCAGTCCAGGACAGGGCGGGGGGCCAGATACGCAGTATTTT. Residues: CASSPGQGGGPDTQYF.

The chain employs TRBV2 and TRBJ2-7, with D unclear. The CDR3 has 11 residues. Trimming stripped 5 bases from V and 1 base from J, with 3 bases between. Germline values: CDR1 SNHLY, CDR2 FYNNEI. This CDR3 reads CASSMSYEQYF. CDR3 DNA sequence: TGTGCCAGCAGTATGTCCTACGAGCAGTACTTC.

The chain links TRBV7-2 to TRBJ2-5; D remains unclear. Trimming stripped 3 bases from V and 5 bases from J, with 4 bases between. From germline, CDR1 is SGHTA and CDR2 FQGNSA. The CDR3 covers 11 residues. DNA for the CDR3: TGTGCCAGCAGCTTTATTGAGACCCAGTACTTC. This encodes CASSFIETQYF.

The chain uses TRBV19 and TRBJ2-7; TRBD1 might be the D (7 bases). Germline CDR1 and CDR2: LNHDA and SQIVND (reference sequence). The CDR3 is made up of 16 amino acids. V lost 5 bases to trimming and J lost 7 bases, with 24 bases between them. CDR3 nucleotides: TGTGCCAGTAGTGTCCGTCTGAGACAGGGTGCGGGGGAGCAGTACTTC. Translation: CASSVRLRQGAGEQYF. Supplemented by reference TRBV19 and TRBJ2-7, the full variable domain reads DGGITQSPKYLFRKEGQNVTLSCEQNLNHDAMYWYRQDPGQGLRLIYYSQIVNDFQKGDIAEGYSVSREKKESFPLTVTSAQKNPTAFYLCASSVRLRQGAGEQYFGPGTRLTVT.

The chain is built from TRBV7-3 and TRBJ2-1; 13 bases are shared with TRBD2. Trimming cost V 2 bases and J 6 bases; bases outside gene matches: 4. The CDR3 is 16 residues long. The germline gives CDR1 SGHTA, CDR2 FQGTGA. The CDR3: CASSLSGLAGPNEQFF. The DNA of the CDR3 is TGTGCCAGCAGCTTATCGGGACTAGCGGGGCCCAATGAGCAGTTCTTC. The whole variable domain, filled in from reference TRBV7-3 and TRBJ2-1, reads GAGVSQTPSNKVTEKGKYVELRCDPISGHTALYWYRQSLGQGPEFLIYFQGTGAADDSGLPNDRFFAVRPEGSVSTLKIQRTERGDSAVYLCASSLSGLAGPNEQFFGPGTRLTVL.

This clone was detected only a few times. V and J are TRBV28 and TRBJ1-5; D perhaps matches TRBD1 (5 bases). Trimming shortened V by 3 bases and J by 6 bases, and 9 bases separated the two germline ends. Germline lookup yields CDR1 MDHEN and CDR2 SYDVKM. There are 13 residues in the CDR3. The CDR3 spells CASSLGRVQPQHF. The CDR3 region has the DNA TGTGCCAGCAGTTTGGGCAGGGTTCAGCCCCAGCATTTT.

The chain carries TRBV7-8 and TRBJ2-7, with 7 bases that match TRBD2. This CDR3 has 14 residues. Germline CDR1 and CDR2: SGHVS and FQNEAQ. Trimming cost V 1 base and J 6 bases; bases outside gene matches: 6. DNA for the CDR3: TGTGCCAGCAGCTTAGTTGGGGGGGTTGGCGAGCAGTACTTC. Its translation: CASSLVGGVGEQYF.

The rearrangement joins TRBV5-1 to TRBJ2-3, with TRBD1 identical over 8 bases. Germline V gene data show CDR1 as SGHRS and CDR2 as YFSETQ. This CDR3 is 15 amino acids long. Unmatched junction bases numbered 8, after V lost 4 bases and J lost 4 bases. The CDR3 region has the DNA TGCGCCAGCAGCCAGGGACAGGTTATCGCAGATACGCAGTATTTT. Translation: CASSQGQVIADTQYF.

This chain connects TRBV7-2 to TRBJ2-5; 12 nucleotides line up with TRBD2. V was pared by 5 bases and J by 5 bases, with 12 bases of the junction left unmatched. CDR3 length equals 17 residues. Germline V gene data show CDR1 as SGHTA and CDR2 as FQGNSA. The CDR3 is CASSPRTSGVIAETQYF. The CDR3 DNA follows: TGTGCCAGCAGCCCTAGGACTAGCGGGGTTATTGCGGAGACCCAGTACTTC.

CDR3 loop: CATSRDWGTRNTGELFF. CDR3 sequence (DNA): TGTGCCACCAGCAGAGACTGGGGCACCAGGAACACCGGGGAGCTGTTTTTT. V usage is TRBV15 and J usage is TRBJ2-2; perhaps TRBD1 as D (5 bases). Germline V gene lookup returns CDR1 LNHNV and CDR2 YYDKDF (reference sequence). With 0 bases removed from V and 1 base from J, the gap between germline ends came to 12 bases. The CDR3 contains 17 residues.

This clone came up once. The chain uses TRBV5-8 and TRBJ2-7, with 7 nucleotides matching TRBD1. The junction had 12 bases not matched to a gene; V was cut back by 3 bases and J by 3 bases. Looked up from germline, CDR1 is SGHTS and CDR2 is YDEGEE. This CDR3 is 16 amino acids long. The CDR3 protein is CASSSVTGVLHYEQYF. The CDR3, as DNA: TGTGCCAGCAGCTCTGTAACAGGGGTTTTACACTACGAGCAGTACTTC.

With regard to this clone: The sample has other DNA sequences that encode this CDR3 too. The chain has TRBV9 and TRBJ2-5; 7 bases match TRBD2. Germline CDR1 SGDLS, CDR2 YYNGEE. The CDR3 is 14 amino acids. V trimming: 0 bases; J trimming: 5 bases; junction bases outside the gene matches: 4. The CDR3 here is CASSVDPGGETQYF. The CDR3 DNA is TGTGCCAGCAGCGTAGATCCGGGAGGCGAGACCCAGTACTTC.

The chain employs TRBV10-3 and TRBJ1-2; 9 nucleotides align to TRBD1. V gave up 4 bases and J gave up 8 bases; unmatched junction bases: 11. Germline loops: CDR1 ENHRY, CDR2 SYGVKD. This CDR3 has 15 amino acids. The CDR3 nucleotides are TGTGCCATCAGTGGTGCGGACAGGGGCGCGGGCGGCTACACCTTC. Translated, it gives CAISGADRGAGGYTF.

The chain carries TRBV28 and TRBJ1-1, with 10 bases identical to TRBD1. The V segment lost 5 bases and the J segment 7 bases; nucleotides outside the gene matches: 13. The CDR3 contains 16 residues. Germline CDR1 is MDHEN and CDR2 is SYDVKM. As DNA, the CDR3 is TGTGCCAGCAGTCCCGCCTCGGGACAGGGGAAAGGTGAAGCTTTCTTT. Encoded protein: CASSPASGQGKGEAFF.

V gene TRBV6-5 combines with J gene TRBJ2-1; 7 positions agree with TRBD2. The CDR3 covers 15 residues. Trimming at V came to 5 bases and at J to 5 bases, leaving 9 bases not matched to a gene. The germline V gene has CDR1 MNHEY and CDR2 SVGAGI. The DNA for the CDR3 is TGTGCCAGCAGTCCCTGGGGGGGGGTAGACAATGAGCAGTTCTTC. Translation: CASSPWGGVDNEQFF.

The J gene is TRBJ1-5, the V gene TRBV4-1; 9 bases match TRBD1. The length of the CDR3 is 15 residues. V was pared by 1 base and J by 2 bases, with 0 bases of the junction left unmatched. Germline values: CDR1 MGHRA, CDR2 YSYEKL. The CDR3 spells CASSQGQGGNQPQHF. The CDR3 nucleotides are TGCGCCAGCAGCCAAGGACAGGGGGGCAATCAGCCCCAGCATTTT.

The CDR3 is CASSSRQGAHSPLHF. The CDR3 DNA is TGTGCCAGCAGCTCGAGACAGGGGGCTCATTCACCCCTCCACTTT. The chain employs TRBV7-2 and TRBJ1-6; 10 nucleotides align to TRBD1. The CDR3 runs to 15 residues. The germline CDR1 and CDR2 sequences are SGHTA and FQGNSA. V lost 4 bases, J lost 8 bases, and 5 bases stayed unmatched.